One sample yielded the 10 T cell receptor beta chains listed below, sequenced in a study of T cell repertoires in cytomegalovirus infection. Their cognate antigens are unknown. TCRdb itself ran the reads through MiXCR, one entry per CDR3 protein. The data show about 55,000 distinct CDR3 sequences, more than 15% seen once. The sample in question was CD8+ T cells from cultured PBMCs, obtained from culture after CMV antigen stimulation. These receptors originate from a human donor in good health (CMV status not recorded). Some clones in this sample may be carry-over from other donors' samples.

This clonotype was observed a handful of times. CDR3 DNA: TGTGCCAGCAGAACAGCTGGGGTAGGCTATGGCTACACCTTC. Its protein product is CASRTAGVGYGYTF. The rearrangement joins TRBV27 to TRBJ1-2, with D unclear. V shed 6 bases and J shed 4 bases, with 15 bases lying between them. Germline-derived CDR1 and CDR2 are MNHEY and SMNVEV (reference sequence). The CDR3 is made up of 14 amino acids.

V is TRBV28 and J is TRBJ2-5; 7 positions agree with TRBD2. With V trimmed by 3 bases and J by 4 bases, 5 bases remained unmatched. The CDR3 runs 14 residues. From germline, CDR1 is MDHEN and CDR2 SYDVKM. CDR3 sequence reads: CASSLAGVGETQYF. As DNA, the CDR3 is TGTGCCAGCAGTTTGGCGGGAGTGGGAGAGACCCAGTACTTC.

A few counts support this clonotype. A read error may account for a junction end that differs from germline. The genes are TRBV11-2 and TRBJ2-1, with a tentative D call TRBD1 (7 bases). The CDR3 sequence is 12 residues long. Germline CDR1 is SGHAT and CDR2 is FQNNGV. The CDR3 DNA is TGTGCCAGCAGCTTGGTCAGGGGGTGGGAGGTCTTC. It specifies CASSLVRGWEVF.

This clonotype came up a few times. The chain combines TRBV19 with TRBJ2-2; D gene unclear. Germline V gene data show CDR1 as LNHDA and CDR2 as SQIVND (reference sequence). The CDR3 is made up of 15 amino acids. The germline V and J ends were trimmed by 2 bases and 3 bases, with 10 bases remaining between them. The CDR3 DNA reads as TGTGCCAGTAGTATAACCAGCGCCTACACCGGGGAGCTGTTTTTT. It codes for CASSITSAYTGELFF.

In this sample, this clonotype turned up many times. The J gene is TRBJ1-5, the V gene TRBV7-8, with D possibly being TRBD1 (6 bases). Trimming pared 5 bases from V and 5 bases from J, leaving 19 bases between. The length of the CDR3 is 16 residues. Germline CDR1 reads SGHVS; CDR2 reads FQNEAQ. The CDR3 region is CASSALGGGRDQPQHF. DNA of the CDR3: TGTGCCAGCAGCGCCCTGGGGGGGGGGCGGGATCAGCCCCAGCATTTT.

This clonotype was seen more than once but under ten times. This rearrangement joins TRBV6-5 to TRBJ2-1, with TRBD2 matching 8 bases. CDR3 length equals 11 residues. Germline V gene lookup returns CDR1 MNHEY and CDR2 SVGAGI. The ends lost 7 bases at V and 16 bases at J; junction bases unmatched: 9. DNA for the CDR3: TGTGCCAGCAAGGTCGGGACTAGGTACTTCTTC. Amino acids: CASKVGTRYFF.

This clonotype was counted ten times or more. The chain uses TRBV6-2 or TRBV6-3 and TRBJ2-4; D is uncertain. The CDR3 runs to 12 residues. Germline V gene data show CDR1 as MNHEY and CDR2 as SVGEGT. V lost 2 bases, J lost 10 bases, and 9 bases lay in between. The chain's CDR3 is CASSYVSRIQYF. The CDR3 coding sequence is TGTGCCAGCAGTTACGTCTCAAGGATTCAGTACTTC.

This clonotype occurred many times. This chain connects TRBV7-8 to TRBJ2-2, with 8 bases that match TRBD1. This CDR3 contains 14 residues. The V segment lost 4 bases and the J segment 7 bases; nucleotides outside the gene matches: 5. Germline CDR1 is SGHVS and CDR2 is FQNEAQ. CDR3 sequence: CASSSRTGFGELFF. The CDR3 nucleotides read TGTGCCAGCAGCTCCAGGACAGGGTTCGGGGAGCTGTTTTTT. The full variable domain, with the rest looked up from reference TRBV7-8 and TRBJ2-2, is GAGVSQSPRYKVAKRGQDVALRCDPISGHVSLFWYQQALGQGPEFLTYFQNEAQLDKSGLPSDRFFAERPEGSVSTLKIQRTQQEDSAVYLCASSSRTGFGELFFGEGSRLTVL.

Ten or more counts support this clonotype. This chain uses TRBV13 with TRBJ2-7; D call uncertain. CDR1 and CDR2 from the germline V gene are PRHDT and FYEKMQ (reference sequence). This CDR3 is built from 13 residues. The V gene lost 1 base and the J gene lost 6 bases, with 10 bases spanning the gap. CDR3 DNA sequence: TGTGCCAGCAGCTTAGAAGTGAAAGGCGAGCAGTACTTC. Amino acid sequence: CASSLEVKGEQYF. Full variable domain (outside the CDR3, taken from reference TRBV13 and TRBJ2-7): AAGVIQSPRHLIKEKRETATLKCYPIPRHDTVYWYQQGPGQDPQFLISFYEKMQSDKGSIPDRFSAQQFSDYHSELNMSSLELGDSALYFCASSLEVKGEQYFGPGTRLTVT.

This clonotype has just a few counts. The chain uses TRBV5-4 and TRBJ2-5; 11 nucleotides agree with TRBD1. The V segment lost 3 bases and the J segment 2 bases; nucleotides outside the gene matches: 3. This CDR3 spans 15 amino acids. Germline values: CDR1 SGHNT, CDR2 YYREEE (reference sequence). CDR3 sequence reads: CASSSDRGLQETQYF. The CDR3 DNA is TGTGCCAGCAGCTCGGACAGGGGGCTGCAAGAGACCCAGTACTTC.